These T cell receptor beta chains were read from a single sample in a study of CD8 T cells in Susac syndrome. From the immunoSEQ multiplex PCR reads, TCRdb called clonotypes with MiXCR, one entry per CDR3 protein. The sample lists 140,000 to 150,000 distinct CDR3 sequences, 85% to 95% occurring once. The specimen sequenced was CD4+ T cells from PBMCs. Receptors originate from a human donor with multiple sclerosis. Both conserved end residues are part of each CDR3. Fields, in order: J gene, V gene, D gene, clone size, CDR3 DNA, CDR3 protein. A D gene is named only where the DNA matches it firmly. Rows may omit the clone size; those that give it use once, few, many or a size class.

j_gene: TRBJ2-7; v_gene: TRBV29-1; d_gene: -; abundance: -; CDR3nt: TGCAGCGTTGGAAAAGGGACCTGGGAAAGTGGCGAGCAGTACTTC; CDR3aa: CSVGKGTWESGEQYF
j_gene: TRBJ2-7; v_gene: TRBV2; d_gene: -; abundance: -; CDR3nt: TGTGCCAGCAGTGATCTTGGCGGGGTTACCTACGAGCAGTACTTC; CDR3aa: CASSDLGGVTYEQYF
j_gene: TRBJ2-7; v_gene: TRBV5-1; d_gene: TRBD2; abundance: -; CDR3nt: TGCGCCAGCAGCTCGACTAGCGGGGGGAGCTCCTACGAGCAGTACTTC; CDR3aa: CASSSTSGGSSYEQYF
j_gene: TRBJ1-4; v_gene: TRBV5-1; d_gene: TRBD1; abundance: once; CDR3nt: TGCGCCAGCAGCTTAACTGGACAGGGAGTTGAAAAACTGTTTTTT; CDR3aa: CASSLTGQGVEKLFF
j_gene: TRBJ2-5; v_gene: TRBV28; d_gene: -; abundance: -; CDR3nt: TGTGCCAGCAGTTTTGTCGGAGAAGAGACCCAGTACTTC; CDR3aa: CASSFVGEETQYF
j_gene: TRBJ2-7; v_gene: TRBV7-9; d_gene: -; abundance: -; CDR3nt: TGTGCCAGCAGCTTAGAAGGGGTAGTGGACGAGCAGTACTTC; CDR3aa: CASSLEGVVDEQYF
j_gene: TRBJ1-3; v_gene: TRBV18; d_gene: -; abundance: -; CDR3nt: TGTGCCAGCTCACCCACTCTGGAAGTTACAGGAAACACCATATATTTT; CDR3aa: CASSPTLEVTGNTIYF
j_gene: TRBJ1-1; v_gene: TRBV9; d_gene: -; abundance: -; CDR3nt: TGTGCCAGCAGCGGGACAGTTATGAACACTGAAGCTTTCTTT; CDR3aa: CASSGTVMNTEAFF
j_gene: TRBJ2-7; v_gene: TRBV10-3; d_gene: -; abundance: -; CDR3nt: TGTGCCATCAGTGAAGGGCGGGCGACCTACGAGCAGTACTTC; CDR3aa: CAISEGRATYEQYF
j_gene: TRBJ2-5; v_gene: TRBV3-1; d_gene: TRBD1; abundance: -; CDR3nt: TGTGCCAGCATCGAACAGGGGGGCGGGGCGGCCCAGTACTTC; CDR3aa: CASIEQGGGAAQYF
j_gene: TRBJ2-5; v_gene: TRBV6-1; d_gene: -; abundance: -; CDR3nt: TGTGCCAGCGATCTCCAGCCAGTCCACCAGTACTTC; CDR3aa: CASDLQPVHQYF
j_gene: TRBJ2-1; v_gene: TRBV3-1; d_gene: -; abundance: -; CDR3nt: TGTGCCAGCAGCCAAGGACCCGGGTCCCTATACAATGAGCAGTTCTTC; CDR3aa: CASSQGPGSLYNEQFF
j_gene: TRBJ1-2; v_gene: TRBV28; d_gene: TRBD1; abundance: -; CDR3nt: TGTGCCAGCAGTTTAGCGGCGGCAGGGGGCGTCGGTGGCTACACCTTC; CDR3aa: CASSLAAAGGVGGYTF
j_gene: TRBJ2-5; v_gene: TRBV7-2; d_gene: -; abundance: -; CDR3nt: TGTGCCAGCAGCTTACTTCGAGAGACCCAGTACTTC; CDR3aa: CASSLLRETQYF
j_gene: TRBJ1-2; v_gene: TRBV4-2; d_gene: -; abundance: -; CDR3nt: TGTGCCAGCAGCCAAGATCTCGCTACCTATGGCTACACCTTC; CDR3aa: CASSQDLATYGYTF
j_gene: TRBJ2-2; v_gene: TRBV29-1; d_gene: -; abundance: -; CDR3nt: TGCAGCGCCGGGGGCGGGGGGAACACCGGGGAGCTGTTTTTT; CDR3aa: CSAGGGGNTGELFF